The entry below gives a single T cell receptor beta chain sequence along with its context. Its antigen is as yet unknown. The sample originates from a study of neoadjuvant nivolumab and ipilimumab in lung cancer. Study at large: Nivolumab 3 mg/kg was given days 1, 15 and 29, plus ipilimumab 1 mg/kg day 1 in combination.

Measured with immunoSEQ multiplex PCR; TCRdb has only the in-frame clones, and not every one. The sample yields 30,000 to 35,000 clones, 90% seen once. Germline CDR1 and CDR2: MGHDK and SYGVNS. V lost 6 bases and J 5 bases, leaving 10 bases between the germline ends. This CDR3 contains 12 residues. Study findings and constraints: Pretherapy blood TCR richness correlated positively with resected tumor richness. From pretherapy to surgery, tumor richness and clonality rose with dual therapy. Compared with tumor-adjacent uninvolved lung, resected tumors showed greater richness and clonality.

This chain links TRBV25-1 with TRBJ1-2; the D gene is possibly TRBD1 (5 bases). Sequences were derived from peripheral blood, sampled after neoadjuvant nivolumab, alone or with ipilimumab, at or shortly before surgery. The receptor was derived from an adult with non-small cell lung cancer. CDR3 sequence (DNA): TGTGCCAGCAGGTTCGACAGTTATGGCTACACCTTC. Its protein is CASRFDSYGYTF.